These 18 T cell receptor beta chains were all obtained from the same sample, sequenced in a study of cytomegalovirus exposure and HLA in healthy donors. PCR was performed using 60 Vbeta and 13 Jbeta primers. Some clones are missing from TCRdb's copy, which holds only in-frame ones; the method was immunoSEQ multiplex PCR. This sample has about 190,000 clones; around 84% occur once, and the top ten carry roughly 3.2%. The specimen was PBMCs. These TCRs come from a man aged 35-49 years in good health and CMV-seropositive.

This chain links TRBV6-1 with TRBJ1-5, with D tentatively TRBD1 (5 bases). Between the trimmed V and J ends, which lost 5 bases and 4 bases, there was a span of 12 bases. The germline gives CDR1 MNHNS, CDR2 SASEGT. The CDR3 extends over 14 amino acids. This chain's CDR3 is CASSWAGSNQPQHF. In DNA, the CDR3 is TGTGCCAGCAGTTGGGCAGGGTCGAATCAGCCCCAGCATTTT.

The chain joins TRBV29-1 to TRBJ1-1, with 10 bases fitting TRBD1. In germline, CDR1 is SQVTM, CDR2 ANQGSEA. V lost 8 bases, J lost 3 bases, and 6 bases stayed unmatched. The CDR3 sequence is 13 residues long. For the CDR3, the DNA is TGCAGCCTGAGCGGACAGGGGGACACTGAAGCTTTCTTT. Protein sequence: CSLSGQGDTEAFF.

V gene TRBV5-6 combines with J gene TRBJ1-4; D perhaps matches TRBD1 (6 bases). The V end was cut by 0 bases, the J end by 4 bases, with 10 bases between. Germline CDR1 reads SGHDT; CDR2 reads YYEEEE. The length of the CDR3 is 15 residues. The CDR3 spells CASSLGGQFNEKLFF. Written as DNA, the CDR3 is TGTGCCAGCAGCTTGGGAGGACAGTTTAATGAAAAACTGTTTTTT. Full variable domain (missing parts from reference TRBV5-6 and TRBJ1-4): DAGVTQSPTHLIKTRGQQVTLRCSPKSGHDTVSWYQQALGQGPQFIFQYYEEEERQRGNFPDRFSGHQFPNYSSELNVNALLLGDSALYLCASSLGGQFNEKLFFGSGTQLSVL.

J is TRBJ2-7 and V is TRBV19, with 9 bases that match TRBD1. This CDR3 is 15 amino acids long. V lost 5 bases and J lost 1; bases outside the gene matches: 6. Germline-derived CDR1 and CDR2 are LNHDA and SQIVND (reference sequence). The CDR3 bases are TGTGCCAGTAGTGCCTCCGGGACAGGGTCCTACGAGCAGTACTTC. It encodes CASSASGTGSYEQYF.

The rearrangement links TRBV11-2 to TRBJ2-2, with D perhaps TRBD2 (6 bases). The ends were cut back, 5 bases at V and 1 base at J, with 20 bases in the middle. The CDR3 covers 18 residues. Germline CDR1 is SGHAT and CDR2 is FQNNGV. CDR3 loop: CASSPYLRLVRNTGELFF. CDR3 in DNA: TGTGCCAGCAGCCCCTACCTTCGACTAGTCCGGAACACCGGGGAGCTGTTTTTT.

The chain couples TRBV10-2 to TRBJ1-5; D is uncertain. V lost 3 bases and J lost 2, with 11 bases in between. CDR3 length: 15 residues. CDR1 and CDR2 (germline): WSHSY, SAAADI. CDR3 in DNA: TGCGCCAGCAGTGATTTCGGACTTCGCAATCAGCCCCAGCATTTT. Its translation: CASSDFGLRNQPQHF.

The chain joins TRBV7-9 to TRBJ1-3; D might be TRBD1 (5 bases). This CDR3 is 14 amino acids long. V lost 3 bases to trimming and J lost 4 bases, with 10 bases between them. Germline V gene lookup returns CDR1 SEHNR and CDR2 FQNEAQ (reference sequence). CDR3 region: CASSFTGGGNTIYF. The CDR3 DNA follows: TGTGCCAGCAGCTTTACAGGAGGGGGAAACACCATATATTTT.

The chain combines TRBV19 with TRBJ1-5; D not resolved. CDR3 length: 14 residues. The germline V gene has CDR1 LNHDA and CDR2 SQIVND (reference sequence). V gave up 7 bases and J gave up 0 bases, with 10 bases separating them. The DNA of the CDR3 is TGTGCCAGTACTTCCCTTTATAGCAATCAGCCCCAGCATTTT. Its translation is CASTSLYSNQPQHF.

The CDR3 coding sequence is TGTGCCAGCAGGATACAGGGCTACGAGCAGTACTTC. Protein sequence: CASRIQGYEQYF. This chain links TRBV5-6 with TRBJ2-7; TRBD1 might be the D (6 bases). Germline CDR1 and CDR2: SGHDT and YYEEEE. The V end lost 5 bases, the J end lost 3 bases, and 9 bases lay between the germline ends. CDR3 size: 12 residues.

This chain connects TRBV11-2 to TRBJ1-4, with 7 positions matching TRBD1. CDR3 size: 16 residues. The V gene end was trimmed by 1 base and the J gene end by 5 bases; junction bases not matched to a gene: 7. Per the germline V gene, CDR1 is SGHAT and CDR2 is FQNNGV. The CDR3 sequence: CASSLGGRGLNEKLFF. The DNA of the CDR3 is TGTGCCAGCAGCTTAGGGGGAAGGGGGCTAAATGAAAAACTGTTTTTT.

The chain carries TRBV4-1 and TRBJ2-3; D not certain. Trimming took 3 bases from V and 8 from J, leaving 12 bases between them. Germline assignment: CDR1 MGHRA and CDR2 YSYEKL. The CDR3 extends over 13 amino acids. The CDR3 DNA reads TGCGCCAGCAGCCACTTTGGGCCAGCTACGCAGTATTTT. This encodes CASSHFGPATQYF.

This clone has a handful of counts. The V call is TRBV5-1, the J call TRBJ1-1; 7 bases line up with TRBD1. In germline, CDR1 is SGHRS, CDR2 YFSETQ. This CDR3 contains 14 residues. Trimming removed 0 bases from V and 5 bases from J; junction bases left unmatched: 4. The CDR3 protein is CASSLAAGGTEAFF. The CDR3 coding sequence is TGCGCCAGCAGCTTGGCGGCAGGGGGTACTGAAGCTTTCTTT.

V and J are TRBV4-2 and TRBJ2-1, with 9 bases that match TRBD2. From germline, CDR1 is LGHNA and CDR2 YNFKEQ. Trimming removed 8 bases from V and 3 bases from J; junction bases left unmatched: 2. The CDR3 consists of 13 residues. The CDR3 DNA reads TGTGCCAGCGCTAGCGGGGACTACAATGAGCAGTTCTTC. It encodes CASASGDYNEQFF.

The V call is TRBV10-3, the J call TRBJ1-3; TRBD1 might be the D (6 bases). CDR1 is ENHRY, CDR2 SYGVKD, per germline. V was shortened by 3 bases and J by 1 base, with 7 bases between the two germline ends. The CDR3 is 14 amino acids. The CDR3 is CAISDRGSGNTIYF. CDR3 sequence (DNA): TGTGCCATCAGTGACAGGGGATCTGGAAACACCATATATTTT.

The genes are TRBV18 and TRBJ2-1; D might be TRBD2 (6 bases). In germline, CDR1 is KGHSH, CDR2 LQKENI. The CDR3 is made up of 15 amino acids. Trimming took off 3 bases at V and 2 bases at J, with 11 bases between the two ends. The CDR3 region is CASSPGSGTYNEQFF. In nucleotides, the CDR3 is TGTGCCAGCTCACCGGGTAGCGGAACCTACAATGAGCAGTTCTTC.

V usage is TRBV5-1 and J usage is TRBJ2-6; TRBD1 agrees at 7 bases. The CDR3 is 19 residues long. From germline, CDR1 is SGHRS and CDR2 YFSETQ. With V trimmed by 4 bases and J by 1 base, 14 bases remained unmatched. CDR3 DNA sequence: TGCGCCAGCAGCCCTCGGACAGGTTCTCCAGTTTCTGGGGCCAACGTCCTGACTTTC. Translating it yields CASSPRTGSPVSGANVLTF.

The chain has TRBV6-5 and TRBJ1-1; 8 nucleotides match TRBD1. This CDR3 spans 12 amino acids. V trimming: 6 bases; J trimming: 7 bases; junction bases outside the gene matches: 4. In germline, CDR1 is MNHEY, CDR2 SVGAGI. The CDR3 here is CASRQGALEAFF. For the CDR3, the DNA is TGTGCCAGCAGGCAGGGGGCCCTTGAAGCTTTCTTT.

This chain links TRBV19 with TRBJ1-5; D may be TRBD1 (6 bases). The CDR3 is 14 residues long. Germline V gives CDR1 LNHDA, CDR2 SQIVND (reference sequence). The V gene lost 5 bases and the J gene lost 4 bases, with 12 bases spanning the gap. Here the CDR3 reads CASSEGHLNQPQHF. The DNA of the CDR3 is TGTGCCAGTAGTGAGGGACACTTAAATCAGCCCCAGCATTTT.